This TCR beta chain was identified during a study of control samples from healthy donors and cancer patients. The sample holds a few counts of this clone. Data came from immunoSEQ multiplex PCR; TCRdb stores just in-frame clones and leaves some out. The table shows roughly 120,000 clones, with roughly 91% occurring only once. The specimen was PBMCs. This clonotype was obtained from a man aged 50 to 60 with head and neck cancer.

The CDR3 coding sequence is TGTGCCAGCAGCTTGGCTCCGGGCGGGGAGCTGTTTTTT. It encodes CASSLAPGGELFF. This sequence joins TRBV7-3 and TRBJ2-2; D unclear. Trimming took off 3 bases at V and 7 bases at J, with 9 bases between the two ends. The germline CDR1 and CDR2 sequences are SGHTA and FQGTGA. CDR3 length: 13 amino acids. Supplemented by reference TRBV7-3 and TRBJ2-2, the full variable domain reads GAGVSQTPSNKVTEKGKYVELRCDPISGHTALYWYRQSLGQGPEFLIYFQGTGAADDSGLPNDRFFAVRPEGSVSTLKIQRTERGDSAVYLCASSLAPGGELFFGEGSRLTVL.